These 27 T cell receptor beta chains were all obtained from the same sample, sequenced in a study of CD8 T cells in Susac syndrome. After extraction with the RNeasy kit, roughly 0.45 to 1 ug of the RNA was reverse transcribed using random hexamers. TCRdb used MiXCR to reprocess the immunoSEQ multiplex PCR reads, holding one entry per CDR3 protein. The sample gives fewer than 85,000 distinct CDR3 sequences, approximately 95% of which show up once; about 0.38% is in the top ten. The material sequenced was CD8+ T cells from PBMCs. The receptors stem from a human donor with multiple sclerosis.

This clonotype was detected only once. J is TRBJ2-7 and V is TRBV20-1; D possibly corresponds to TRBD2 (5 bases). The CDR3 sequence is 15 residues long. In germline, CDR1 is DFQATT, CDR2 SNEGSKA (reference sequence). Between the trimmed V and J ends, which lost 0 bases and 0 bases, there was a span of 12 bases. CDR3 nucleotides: TGCAGTGCTAGAGATCTAGATAGCGCCTCCTACGAGCAGTACTTC. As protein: CSARDLDSASYEQYF.

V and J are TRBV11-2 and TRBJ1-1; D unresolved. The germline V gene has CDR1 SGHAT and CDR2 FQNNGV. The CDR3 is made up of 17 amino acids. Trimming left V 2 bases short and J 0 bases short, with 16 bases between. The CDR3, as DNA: TGTGCCAGCAGCTTACTAAGGTGGGCCGGGATGAACACTGAAGCTTTCTTT. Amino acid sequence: CASSLLRWAGMNTEAFF.

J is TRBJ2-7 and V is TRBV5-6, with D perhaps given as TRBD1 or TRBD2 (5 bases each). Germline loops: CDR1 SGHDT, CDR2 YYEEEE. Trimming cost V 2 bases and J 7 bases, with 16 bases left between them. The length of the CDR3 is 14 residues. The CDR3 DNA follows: TGTGCCAGCAGCTTCGGGACCGTCGATAGGGAGCAGTACTTC. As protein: CASSFGTVDREQYF.

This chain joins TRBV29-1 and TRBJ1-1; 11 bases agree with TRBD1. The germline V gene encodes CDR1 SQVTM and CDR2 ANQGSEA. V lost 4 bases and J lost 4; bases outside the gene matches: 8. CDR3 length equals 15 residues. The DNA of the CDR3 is TGCAGCGTTGTCGGGACAGGGGGTGGTGGCACTGAAGCTTTCTTT. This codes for CSVVGTGGGGTEAFF.

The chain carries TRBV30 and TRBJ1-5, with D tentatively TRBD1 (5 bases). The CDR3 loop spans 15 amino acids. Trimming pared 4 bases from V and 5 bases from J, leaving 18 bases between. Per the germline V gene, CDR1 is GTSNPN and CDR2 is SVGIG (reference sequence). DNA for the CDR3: TGTGCCTGGACCCCACGAGGGGCTCTACATCAGCCCCAGCATTTT. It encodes CAWTPRGALHQPQHF.

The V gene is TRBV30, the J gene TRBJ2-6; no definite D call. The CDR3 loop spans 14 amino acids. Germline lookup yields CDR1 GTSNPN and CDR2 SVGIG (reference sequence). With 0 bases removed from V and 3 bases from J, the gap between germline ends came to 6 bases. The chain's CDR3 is CAWSVPGGANVLTF. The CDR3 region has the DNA TGTGCCTGGAGTGTCCCCGGTGGGGCCAACGTCCTGACTTTC.

DNA for the CDR3: TGCGCCAGCAGCGCCTCAAAGGGCTACACCTTC. Protein product: CASSASKGYTF. The chain carries TRBV5-1 and TRBJ1-2, with D unresolved. Trimming pared 4 bases from V and 8 bases from J, leaving 9 bases between. The CDR3 totals 11 residues. Germline CDR1 is SGHRS and CDR2 is YFSETQ.

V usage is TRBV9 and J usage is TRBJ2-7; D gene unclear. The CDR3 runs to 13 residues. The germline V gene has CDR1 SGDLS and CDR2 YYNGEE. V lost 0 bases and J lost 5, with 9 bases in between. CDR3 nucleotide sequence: TGTGCCAGCAGCGTAGGGCCGAAGGACGAGCAGTACTTC. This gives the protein CASSVGPKDEQYF.

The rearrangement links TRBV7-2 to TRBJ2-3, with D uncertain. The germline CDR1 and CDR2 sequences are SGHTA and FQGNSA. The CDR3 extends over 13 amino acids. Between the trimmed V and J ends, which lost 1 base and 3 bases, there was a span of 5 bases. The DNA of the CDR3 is TGTGCCAGCAGCTTAGAAGCGACAGATACGCAGTATTTT. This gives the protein CASSLEATDTQYF.

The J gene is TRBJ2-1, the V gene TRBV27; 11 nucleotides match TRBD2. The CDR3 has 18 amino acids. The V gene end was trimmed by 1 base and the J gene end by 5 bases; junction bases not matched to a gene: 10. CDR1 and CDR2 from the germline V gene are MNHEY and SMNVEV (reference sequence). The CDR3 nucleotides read TGTGCCAGCAGTTTATTGAGGTCGGGGACTAGCGGTGACAATGAGCAGTTCTTC. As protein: CASSLLRSGTSGDNEQFF.

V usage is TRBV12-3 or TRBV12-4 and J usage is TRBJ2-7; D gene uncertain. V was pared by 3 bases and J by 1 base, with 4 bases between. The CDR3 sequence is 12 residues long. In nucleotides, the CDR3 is TGTGCCAGCAGTTTGGGGTCCTACGAGCAGTACTTC. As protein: CASSLGSYEQYF.

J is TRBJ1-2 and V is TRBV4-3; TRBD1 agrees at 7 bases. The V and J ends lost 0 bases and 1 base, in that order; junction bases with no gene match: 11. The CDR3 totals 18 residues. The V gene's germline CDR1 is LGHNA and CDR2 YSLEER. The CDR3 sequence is CASSQDLTRDRLNYGYTF. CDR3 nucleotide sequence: TGCGCCAGCAGCCAAGATTTAACCCGGGACAGACTTAACTATGGCTACACCTTC.

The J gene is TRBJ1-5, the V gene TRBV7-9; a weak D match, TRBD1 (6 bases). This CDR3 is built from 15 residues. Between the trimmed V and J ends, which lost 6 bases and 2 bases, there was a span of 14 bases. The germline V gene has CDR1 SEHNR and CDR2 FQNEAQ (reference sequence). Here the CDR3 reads CASSLGGARNQPQHF. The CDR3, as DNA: TGTGCCAGCAGTCTGGGGGGCGCTCGCAATCAGCCCCAGCATTTT.

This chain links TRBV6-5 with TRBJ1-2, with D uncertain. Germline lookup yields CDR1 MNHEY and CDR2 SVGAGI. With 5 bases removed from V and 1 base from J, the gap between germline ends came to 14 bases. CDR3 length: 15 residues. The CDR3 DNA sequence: TGTGCCAGCAGTCCCAAGACCACTCTTAACTATGGCTACACCTTC. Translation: CASSPKTTLNYGYTF.

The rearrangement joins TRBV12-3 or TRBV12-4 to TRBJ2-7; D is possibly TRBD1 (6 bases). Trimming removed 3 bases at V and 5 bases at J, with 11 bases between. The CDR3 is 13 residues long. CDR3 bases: TGTGCCAGCAGTTTGGGCCAGGGGAACGAGCAGTACTTC. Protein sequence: CASSLGQGNEQYF.

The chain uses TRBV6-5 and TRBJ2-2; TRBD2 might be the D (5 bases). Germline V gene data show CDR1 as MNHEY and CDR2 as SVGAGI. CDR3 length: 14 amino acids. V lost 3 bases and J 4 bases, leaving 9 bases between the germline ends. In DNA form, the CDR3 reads TGTGCCAGCAGTTATAGCGAGACCACCGGGGAGCTGTTTTTT. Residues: CASSYSETTGELFF.

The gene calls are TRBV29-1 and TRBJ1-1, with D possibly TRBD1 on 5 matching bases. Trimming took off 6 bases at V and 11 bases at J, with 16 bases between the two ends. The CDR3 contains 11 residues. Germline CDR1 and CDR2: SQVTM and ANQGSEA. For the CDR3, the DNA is TGCAGCGTGGGTCTAGGGACCTGGGCTTTCTTT. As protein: CSVGLGTWAFF.

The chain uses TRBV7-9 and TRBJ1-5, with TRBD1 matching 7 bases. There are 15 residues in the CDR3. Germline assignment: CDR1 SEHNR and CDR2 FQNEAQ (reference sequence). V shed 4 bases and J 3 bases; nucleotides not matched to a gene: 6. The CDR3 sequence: CASSSTTGNNQPQHF. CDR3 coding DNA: TGTGCCAGCAGCTCTACGACAGGGAACAATCAGCCCCAGCATTTT.

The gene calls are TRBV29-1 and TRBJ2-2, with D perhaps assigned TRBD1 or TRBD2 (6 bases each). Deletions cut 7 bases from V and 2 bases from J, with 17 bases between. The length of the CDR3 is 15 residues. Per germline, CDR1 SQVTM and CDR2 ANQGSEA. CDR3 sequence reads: CSALTEGDNTGELFF. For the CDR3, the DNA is TGCAGCGCTTTGACGGAGGGGGACAACACCGGGGAGCTGTTTTTT.

CDR3 region: CASSGTLDHSYEQYF. In DNA form, the CDR3 reads TGTGCCAGCAGTGGGACTTTGGACCATTCCTACGAGCAGTACTTC. The rearrangement links TRBV2 to TRBJ2-7, with a tentative D call TRBD2 (5 bases). Germline values: CDR1 SNHLY, CDR2 FYNNEI. The CDR3 contains 15 residues. The ends were cut back, 4 bases at V and 1 base at J, with 14 bases in the middle.

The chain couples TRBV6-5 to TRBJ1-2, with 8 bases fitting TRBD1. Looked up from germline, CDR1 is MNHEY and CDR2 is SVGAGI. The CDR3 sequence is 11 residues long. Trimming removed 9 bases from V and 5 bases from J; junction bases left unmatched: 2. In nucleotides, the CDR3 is TGTGCCAGTAGGACAGGGTATGGCTACACCTTC. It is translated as CASRTGYGYTF.

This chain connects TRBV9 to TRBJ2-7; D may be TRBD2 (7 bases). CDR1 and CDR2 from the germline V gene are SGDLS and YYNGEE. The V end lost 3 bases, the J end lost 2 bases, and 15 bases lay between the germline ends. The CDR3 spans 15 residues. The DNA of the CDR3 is TGTGCCAGCAGCGGAGGGGGGGACATCACCTACGAGCAGTACTTC. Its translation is CASSGGGDITYEQYF.

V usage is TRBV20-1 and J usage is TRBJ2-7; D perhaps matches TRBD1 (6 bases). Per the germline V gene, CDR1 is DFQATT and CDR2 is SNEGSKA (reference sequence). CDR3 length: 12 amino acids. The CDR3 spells CYPRQGMDEQYF. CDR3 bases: TGCTACCCCAGGCAGGGGATGGACGAGCAGTACTTC.

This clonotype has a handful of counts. CDR3 residues: CASSFFNEQFF. The CDR3 DNA is TGTGCCAGCAGTTTTTTCAATGAGCAGTTCTTC. The genes are TRBV12-3 or TRBV12-4 and TRBJ2-1, with no clear D. There are 11 residues in the CDR3. Trimming cost V 3 bases and J 6 bases, with 3 bases left between them.

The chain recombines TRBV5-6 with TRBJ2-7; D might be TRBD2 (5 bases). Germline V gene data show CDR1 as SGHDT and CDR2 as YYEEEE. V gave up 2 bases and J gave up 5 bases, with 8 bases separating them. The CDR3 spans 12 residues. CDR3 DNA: TGTGCCAGCAGCTTCCAAGCGGACGAGCAGTACTTC. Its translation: CASSFQADEQYF.

CDR3 sequence (DNA): TGTGCCAGCAGCCAAGATCGCCTCGGGGATGGCTACACCTTC. This sequence encodes CASSQDRLGDGYTF. V is TRBV3-1 and J is TRBJ1-2; D remains ambiguous. The CDR3 is made up of 14 amino acids. V lost 0 bases and J lost 6, with 11 bases in between. Germline V gene lookup returns CDR1 LGHDT and CDR2 YNNKEL (reference sequence).

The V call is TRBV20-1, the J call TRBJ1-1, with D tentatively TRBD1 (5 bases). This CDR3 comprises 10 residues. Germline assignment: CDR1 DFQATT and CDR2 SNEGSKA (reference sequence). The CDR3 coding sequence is TGCGCCTGGGGGACCACTGAAGCTTTCTTT. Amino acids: CAWGTTEAFF.